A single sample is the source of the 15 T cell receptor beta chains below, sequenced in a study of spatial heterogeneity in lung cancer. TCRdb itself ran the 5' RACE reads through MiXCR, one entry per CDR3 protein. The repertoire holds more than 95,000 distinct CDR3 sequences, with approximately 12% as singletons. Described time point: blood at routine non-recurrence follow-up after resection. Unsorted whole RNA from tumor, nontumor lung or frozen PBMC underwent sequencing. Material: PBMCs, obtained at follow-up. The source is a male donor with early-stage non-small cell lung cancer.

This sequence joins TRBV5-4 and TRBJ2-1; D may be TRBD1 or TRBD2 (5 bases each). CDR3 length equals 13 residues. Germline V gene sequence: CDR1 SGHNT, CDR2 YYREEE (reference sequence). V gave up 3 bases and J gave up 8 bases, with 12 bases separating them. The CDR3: CASSSQRGDEQFF. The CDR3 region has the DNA TGTGCCAGCAGCTCCCAACGGGGCGATGAGCAGTTCTTC.

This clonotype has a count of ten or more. The CDR3 spells CASSLSRVGDTQYF. The CDR3 DNA is TGTGCCAGCAGCTTGAGCAGGGTAGGAGATACGCAGTATTTT. The V and J genes are TRBV7-8 and TRBJ2-3; possibly TRBD1 for D (5 bases). Trimming stripped 3 bases from V and 5 bases from J, with 12 bases between. From germline, CDR1 is SGHVS and CDR2 FQNEAQ. The CDR3 extends over 14 amino acids.

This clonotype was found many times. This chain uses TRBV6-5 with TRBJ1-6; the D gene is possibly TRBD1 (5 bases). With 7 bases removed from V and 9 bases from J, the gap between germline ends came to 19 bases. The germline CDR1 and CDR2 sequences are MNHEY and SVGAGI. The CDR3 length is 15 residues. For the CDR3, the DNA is TGTGCCAGCAAGTTGGGCAGGGCTGTTGGTTCACCCCTCCACTTT. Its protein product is CASKLGRAVGSPLHF.

CDR3 coding DNA: TGTGCCAGCAGCTTAGGCCTAGCGGGGAGCCTAGGGAAGTTCTTC. This encodes CASSLGLAGSLGKFF. This rearrangement joins TRBV7-6 to TRBJ2-1; 9 bases are a match to TRBD2. Trimming cost V 1 base and J 14 bases; bases outside gene matches: 12. The CDR3 runs to 15 residues. CDR1 and CDR2 (germline): SGHVS, FNYEAQ.

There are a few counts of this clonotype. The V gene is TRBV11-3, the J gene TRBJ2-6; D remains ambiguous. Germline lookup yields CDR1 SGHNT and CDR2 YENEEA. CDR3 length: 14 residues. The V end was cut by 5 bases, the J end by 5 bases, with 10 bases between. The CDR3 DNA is TGTGCCAGCAGCCCCCGGGCGTGGGCCAACGTCCTGACTTTC. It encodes CASSPRAWANVLTF.

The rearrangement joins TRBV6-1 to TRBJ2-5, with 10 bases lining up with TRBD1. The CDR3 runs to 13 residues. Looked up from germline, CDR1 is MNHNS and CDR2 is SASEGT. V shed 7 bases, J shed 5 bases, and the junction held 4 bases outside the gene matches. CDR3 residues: CASNGQGGETQYF. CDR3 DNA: TGTGCCAGCAACGGACAGGGGGGGGAGACCCAGTACTTC.

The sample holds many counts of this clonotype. The CDR3 coding sequence is TGTGCCAGCAGCCAAGTTGATCGCGCAGGGGGTTTGTCCACTGAAGCTTTCTTT. Its translation: CASSQVDRAGGLSTEAFF. V usage is TRBV3-1 and J usage is TRBJ1-1, with 7 positions matching TRBD1. V lost 1 base and J lost 4; bases outside the gene matches: 15. The CDR3 has 18 residues. Germline V lookup: CDR1 LGHDT, CDR2 YNNKEL (reference sequence).

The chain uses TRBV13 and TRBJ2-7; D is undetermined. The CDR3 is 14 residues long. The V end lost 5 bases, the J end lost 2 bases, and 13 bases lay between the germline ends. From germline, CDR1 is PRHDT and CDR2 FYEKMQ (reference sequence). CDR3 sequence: CASSRDRPPYEQYF. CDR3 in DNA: TGTGCCAGCAGCCGCGACCGGCCCCCCTACGAGCAGTACTTC.

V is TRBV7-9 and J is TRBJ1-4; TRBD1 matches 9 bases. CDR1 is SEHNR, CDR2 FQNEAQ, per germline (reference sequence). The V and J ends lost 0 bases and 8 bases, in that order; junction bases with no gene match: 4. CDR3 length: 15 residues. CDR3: CASSLAGQGLEKLFF. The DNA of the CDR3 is TGTGCCAGCAGCTTAGCCGGACAGGGGCTAGAAAAACTGTTTTTT.

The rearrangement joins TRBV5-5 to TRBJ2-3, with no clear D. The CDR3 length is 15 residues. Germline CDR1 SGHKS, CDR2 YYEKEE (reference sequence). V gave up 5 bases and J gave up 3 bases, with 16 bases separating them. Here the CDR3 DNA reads TGTGCCAGCAGTCCCAGTCCCTGGCGGACAGATACGCAGTATTTT. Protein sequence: CASSPSPWRTDTQYF.

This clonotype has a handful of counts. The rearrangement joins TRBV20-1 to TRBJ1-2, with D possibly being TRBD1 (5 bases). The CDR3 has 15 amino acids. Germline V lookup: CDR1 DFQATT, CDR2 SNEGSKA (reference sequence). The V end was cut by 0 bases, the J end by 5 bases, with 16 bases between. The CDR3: CSARDVQQGEYGYTF. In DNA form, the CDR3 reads TGCAGTGCTAGAGACGTTCAGCAGGGAGAATATGGCTACACCTTC.

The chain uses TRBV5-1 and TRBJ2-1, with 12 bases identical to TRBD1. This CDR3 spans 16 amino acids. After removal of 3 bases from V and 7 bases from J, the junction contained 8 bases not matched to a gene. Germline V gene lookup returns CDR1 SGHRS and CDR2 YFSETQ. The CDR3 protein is CASSSSGQGARNEQFF. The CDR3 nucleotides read TGCGCCAGCAGCTCTTCGGGACAGGGGGCACGTAATGAGCAGTTCTTC.

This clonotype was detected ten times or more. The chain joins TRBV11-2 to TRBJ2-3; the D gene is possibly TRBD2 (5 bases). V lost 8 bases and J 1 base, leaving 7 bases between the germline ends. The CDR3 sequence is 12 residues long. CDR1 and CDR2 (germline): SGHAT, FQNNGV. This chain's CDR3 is CASVRGTDTQYF. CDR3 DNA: TGTGCCAGCGTGAGGGGCACAGATACGCAGTATTTT.

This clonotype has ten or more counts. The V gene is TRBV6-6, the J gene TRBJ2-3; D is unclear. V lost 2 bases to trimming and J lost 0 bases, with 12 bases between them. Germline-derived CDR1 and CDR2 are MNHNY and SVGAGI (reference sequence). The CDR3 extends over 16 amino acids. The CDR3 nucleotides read TGTGCCAGCAGTTACGGAGCCCTACGTAGCACAGATACGCAGTATTTT. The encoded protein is CASSYGALRSTDTQYF.

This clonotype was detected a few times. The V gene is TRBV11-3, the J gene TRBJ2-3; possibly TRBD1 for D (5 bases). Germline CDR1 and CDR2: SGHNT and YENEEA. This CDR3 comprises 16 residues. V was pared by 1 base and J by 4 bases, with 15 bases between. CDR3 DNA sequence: TGTGCCAGCAGCTTAGTATCCAGGGCCTCATCAGATACGCAGTATTTT. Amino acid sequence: CASSLVSRASSDTQYF.